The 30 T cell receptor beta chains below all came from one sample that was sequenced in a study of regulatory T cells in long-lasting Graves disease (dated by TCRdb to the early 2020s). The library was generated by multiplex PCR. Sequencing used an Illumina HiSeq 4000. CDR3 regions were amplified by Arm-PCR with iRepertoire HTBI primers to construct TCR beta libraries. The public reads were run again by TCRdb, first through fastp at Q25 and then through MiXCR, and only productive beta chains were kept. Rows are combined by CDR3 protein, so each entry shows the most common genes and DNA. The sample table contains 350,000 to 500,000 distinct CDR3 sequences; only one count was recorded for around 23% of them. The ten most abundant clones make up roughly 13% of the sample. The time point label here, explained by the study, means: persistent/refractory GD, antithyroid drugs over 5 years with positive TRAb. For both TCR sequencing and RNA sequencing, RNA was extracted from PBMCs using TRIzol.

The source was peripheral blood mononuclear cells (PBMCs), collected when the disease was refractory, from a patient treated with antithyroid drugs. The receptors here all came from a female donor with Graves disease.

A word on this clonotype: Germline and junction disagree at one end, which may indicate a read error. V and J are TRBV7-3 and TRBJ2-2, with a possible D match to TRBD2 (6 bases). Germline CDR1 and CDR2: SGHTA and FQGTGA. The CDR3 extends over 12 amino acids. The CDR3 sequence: CVSSSGTGGLFF. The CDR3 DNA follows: TGTGTCAGCAGCTCGGGCACCGGGGGGCTGTTTTTT.

CDR3 loop: CASSPAGGPPGDTQYF. CDR3 nucleotides: TGTGCCAGCAGCCCCGCAGGAGGGCCCCCGGGGGATACGCAGTATTTT. The chain carries TRBV7-3 and TRBJ2-3, with a tentative D call TRBD2 (6 bases). Germline V gene sequence: CDR1 SGHTA, CDR2 FQGTGA. V was cut by 5 bases and J by 6 bases, with 21 bases left in between. The length of the CDR3 is 16 residues.

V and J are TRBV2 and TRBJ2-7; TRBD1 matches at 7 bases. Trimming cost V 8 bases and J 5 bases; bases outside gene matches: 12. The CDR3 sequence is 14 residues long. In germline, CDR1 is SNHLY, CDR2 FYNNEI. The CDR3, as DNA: TGTGCCAGCTCACCACGGACAGGTAACGACGAGCAGTACTTC. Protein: CASSPRTGNDEQYF.

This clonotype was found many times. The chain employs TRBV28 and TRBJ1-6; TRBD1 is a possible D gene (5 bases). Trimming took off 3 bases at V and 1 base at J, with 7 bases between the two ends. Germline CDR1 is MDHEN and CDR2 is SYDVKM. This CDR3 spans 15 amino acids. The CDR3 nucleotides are TGTGCCAGCAGTTTTGACAGTTCCTATAATTCACCCCTCCACTTT. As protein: CASSFDSSYNSPLHF.

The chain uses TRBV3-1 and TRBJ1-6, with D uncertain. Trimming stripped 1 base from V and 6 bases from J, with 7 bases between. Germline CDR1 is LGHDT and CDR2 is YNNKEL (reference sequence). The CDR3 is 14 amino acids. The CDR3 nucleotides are TGTGCCAGCAGCCAAGGGGGTGGTAATTCACCCCTCCACTTT. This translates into CASSQGGGNSPLHF.

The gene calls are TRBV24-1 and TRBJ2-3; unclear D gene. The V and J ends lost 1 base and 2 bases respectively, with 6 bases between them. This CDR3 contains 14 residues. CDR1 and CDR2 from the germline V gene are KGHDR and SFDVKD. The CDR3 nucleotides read TGTGCCACCAGTGATTTCAGGAACACAGATACGCAGTATTTT. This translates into CATSDFRNTDTQYF.

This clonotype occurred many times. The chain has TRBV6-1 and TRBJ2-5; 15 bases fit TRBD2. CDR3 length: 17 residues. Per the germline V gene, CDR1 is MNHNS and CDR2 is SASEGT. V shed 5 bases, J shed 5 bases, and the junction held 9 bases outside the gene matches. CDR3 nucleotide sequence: TGTGCCAGCAGTCGATTTCCGGGACTAGCGGGAGGTGAGACCCAGTACTTC. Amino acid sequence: CASSRFPGLAGGETQYF.

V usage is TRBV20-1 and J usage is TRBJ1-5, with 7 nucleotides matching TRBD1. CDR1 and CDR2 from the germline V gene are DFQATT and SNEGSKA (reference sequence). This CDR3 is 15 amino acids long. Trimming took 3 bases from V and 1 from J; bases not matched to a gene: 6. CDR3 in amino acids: CSASQTGSSNQPQHF. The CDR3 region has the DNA TGCAGTGCTAGTCAGACAGGGTCGAGCAATCAGCCCCAGCATTTT.

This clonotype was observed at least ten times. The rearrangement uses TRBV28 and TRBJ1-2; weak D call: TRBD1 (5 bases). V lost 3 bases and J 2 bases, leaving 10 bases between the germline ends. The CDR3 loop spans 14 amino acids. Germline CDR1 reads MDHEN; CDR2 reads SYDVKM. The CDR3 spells CASSLAGTNYGYTF. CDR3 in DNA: TGTGCCAGCAGTTTGGCCGGGACCAACTATGGCTACACCTTC.

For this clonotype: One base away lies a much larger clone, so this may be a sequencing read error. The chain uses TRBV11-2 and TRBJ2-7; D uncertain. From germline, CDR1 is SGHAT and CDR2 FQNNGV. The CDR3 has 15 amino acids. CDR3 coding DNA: TGTGCCAGCAGCTTAGATCTGGACGCCCCCTACGAGCGGTACTTC. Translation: CASSLDLDAPYERYF.

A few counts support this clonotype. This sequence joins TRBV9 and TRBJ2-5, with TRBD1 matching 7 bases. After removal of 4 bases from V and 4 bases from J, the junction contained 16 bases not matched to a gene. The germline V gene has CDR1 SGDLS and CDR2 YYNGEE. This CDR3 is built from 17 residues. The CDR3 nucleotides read TGTGCCAGCAGCCCCCATGGAGACAGGGTGAGAGGAGAGACCCAGTACTTC. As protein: CASSPHGDRVRGETQYF.

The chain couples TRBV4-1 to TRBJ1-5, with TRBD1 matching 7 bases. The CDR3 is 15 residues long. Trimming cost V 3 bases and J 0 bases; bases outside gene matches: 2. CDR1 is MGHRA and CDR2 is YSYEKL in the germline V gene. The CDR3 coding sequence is TGCGCCAGCAGCCAGGGGACAGATAGCAATCAGCCCCAGCATTTT. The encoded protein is CASSQGTDSNQPQHF.

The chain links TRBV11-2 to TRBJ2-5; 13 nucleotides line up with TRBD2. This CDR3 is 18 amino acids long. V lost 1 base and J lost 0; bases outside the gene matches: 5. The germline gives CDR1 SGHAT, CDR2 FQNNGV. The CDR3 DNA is TGTGCCAGCAGCTTAGGGACTAGCGGGAGTCACTACCAAGAGACCCAGTACTTC. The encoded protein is CASSLGTSGSHYQETQYF.

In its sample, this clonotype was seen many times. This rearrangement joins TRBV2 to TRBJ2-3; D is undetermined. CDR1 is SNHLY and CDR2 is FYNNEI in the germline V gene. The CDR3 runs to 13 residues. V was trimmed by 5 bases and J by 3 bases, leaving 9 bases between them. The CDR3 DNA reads TGTGCCAGCAGTCCACACGGAACAGATACGCAGTATTTT. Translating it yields CASSPHGTDTQYF.

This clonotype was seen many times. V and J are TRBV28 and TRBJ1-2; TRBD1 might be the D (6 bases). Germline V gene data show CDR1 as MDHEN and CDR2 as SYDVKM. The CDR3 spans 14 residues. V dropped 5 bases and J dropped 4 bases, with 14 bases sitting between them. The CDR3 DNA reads TGTGCCAGCAGTGACCTGGACAGAAGCTATGGCTACACCTTC. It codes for CASSDLDRSYGYTF.

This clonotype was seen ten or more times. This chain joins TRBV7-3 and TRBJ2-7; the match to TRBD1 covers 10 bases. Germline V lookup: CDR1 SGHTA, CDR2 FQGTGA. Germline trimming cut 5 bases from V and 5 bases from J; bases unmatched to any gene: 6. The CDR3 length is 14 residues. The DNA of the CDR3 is TGTGCCAGCAGCCCTTCAGGGACAGGGGACGAGCAGTACTTC. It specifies CASSPSGTGDEQYF. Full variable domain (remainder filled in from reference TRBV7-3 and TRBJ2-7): GAGVSQTPSNKVTEKGKYVELRCDPISGHTALYWYRQSLGQGPEFLIYFQGTGAADDSGLPNDRFFAVRPEGSVSTLKIQRTERGDSAVYLCASSPSGTGDEQYFGPGTRLTVT.

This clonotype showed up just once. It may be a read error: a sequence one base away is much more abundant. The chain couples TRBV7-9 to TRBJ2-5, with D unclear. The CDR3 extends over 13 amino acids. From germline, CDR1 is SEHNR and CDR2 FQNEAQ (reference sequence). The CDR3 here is CAGSLSVQETQYF. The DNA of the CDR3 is TGTGCCGGCAGCCTGTCGGTCCAAGAGACCCAGTACTTC. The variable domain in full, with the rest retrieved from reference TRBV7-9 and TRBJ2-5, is DTGVSQNPRHKITKRGQNVTFRCDPISEHNRLYWYRQTLGQGPEFLTYFQNEAQLEKSRLLSDRFSAERPKGSFSTLEIQRTEQGDSAMYLCAGSLSVQETQYFGPGTRLLVL.

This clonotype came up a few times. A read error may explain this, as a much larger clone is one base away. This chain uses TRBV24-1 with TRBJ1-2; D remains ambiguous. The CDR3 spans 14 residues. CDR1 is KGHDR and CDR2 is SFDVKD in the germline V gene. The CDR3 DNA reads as TGTGCCACCAATGATGGTGTCAGTTTCTATGGCTACACCTTC. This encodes CATNDGVSFYGYTF.

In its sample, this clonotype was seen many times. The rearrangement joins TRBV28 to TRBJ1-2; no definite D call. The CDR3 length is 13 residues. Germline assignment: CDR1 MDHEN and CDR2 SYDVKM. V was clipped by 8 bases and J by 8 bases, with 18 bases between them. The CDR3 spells CASVGGPFGGYTF. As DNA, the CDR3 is TGTGCCAGCGTCGGCGGGCCATTTGGGGGCTACACCTTC.

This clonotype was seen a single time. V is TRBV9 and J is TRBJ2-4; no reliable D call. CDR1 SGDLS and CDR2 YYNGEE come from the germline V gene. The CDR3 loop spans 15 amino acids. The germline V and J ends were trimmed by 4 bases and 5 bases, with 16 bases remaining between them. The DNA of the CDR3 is TGTGCCAGCAGCTCCTCGCCTGGTGGAGAAAACATTCAGTACTTC. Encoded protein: CASSSSPGGENIQYF.

CDR3 amino acids: CASSSTGGGPPYNEQFF. CDR3 DNA: TGCGCCAGCAGCTCGACAGGGGGCGGGCCCCCCTACAATGAGCAGTTCTTC. The chain couples TRBV5-1 to TRBJ2-1; TRBD1 matches 10 bases. This CDR3 comprises 17 residues. Trimming at V came to 3 bases and at J to 2 bases, leaving 8 bases not matched to a gene. CDR1 and CDR2 (germline): SGHRS, YFSETQ. The complete variable domain, with remaining parts taken from reference TRBV5-1 and TRBJ2-1, reads KAGVTQTPRYLIKTRGQQVTLSCSPISGHRSVSWYQQTPGQGLQFLFEYFSETQRNKGNFPGRFSGRQFSNSRSEMNVSTLELGDSALYLCASSSTGGGPPYNEQFFGPGTRLTVL.

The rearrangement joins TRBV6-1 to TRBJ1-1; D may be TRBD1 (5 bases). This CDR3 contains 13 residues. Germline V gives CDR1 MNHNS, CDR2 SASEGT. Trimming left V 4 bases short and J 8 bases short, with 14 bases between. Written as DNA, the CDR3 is TGTGCCAGCAGTGCCCATCAGGGCGCCGAAGCTTTCTTT. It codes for CASSAHQGAEAFF.

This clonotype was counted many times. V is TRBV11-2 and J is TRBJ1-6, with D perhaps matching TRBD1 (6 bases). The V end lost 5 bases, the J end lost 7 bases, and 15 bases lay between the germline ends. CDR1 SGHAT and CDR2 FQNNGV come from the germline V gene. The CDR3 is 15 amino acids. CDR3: CASSPGQRMNSPLHF. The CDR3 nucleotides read TGTGCCAGCAGCCCGGGACAAAGGATGAATTCACCCCTCCACTTT.

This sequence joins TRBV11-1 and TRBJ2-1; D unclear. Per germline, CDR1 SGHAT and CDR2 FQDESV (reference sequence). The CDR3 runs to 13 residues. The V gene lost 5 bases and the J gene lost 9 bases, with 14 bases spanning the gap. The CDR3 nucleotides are TGTGCCAGCAGCCCTAAATTAGGTGGTGAGCAGTTCTTC. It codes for CASSPKLGGEQFF.

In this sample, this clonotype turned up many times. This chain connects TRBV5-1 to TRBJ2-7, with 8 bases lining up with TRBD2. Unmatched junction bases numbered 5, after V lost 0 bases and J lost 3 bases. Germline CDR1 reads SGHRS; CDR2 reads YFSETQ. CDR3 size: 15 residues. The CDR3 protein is CASSLAVAGIYEQYF. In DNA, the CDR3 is TGCGCCAGCAGCTTGGCAGTAGCGGGGATCTACGAGCAGTACTTC.

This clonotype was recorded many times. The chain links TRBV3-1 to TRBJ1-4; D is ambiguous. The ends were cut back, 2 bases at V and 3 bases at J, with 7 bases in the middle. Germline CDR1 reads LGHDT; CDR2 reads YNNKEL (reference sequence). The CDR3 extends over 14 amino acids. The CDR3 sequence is CASSQSWANEKLFF. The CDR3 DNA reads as TGTGCCAGCAGCCAAAGTTGGGCTAATGAAAAACTGTTTTTT. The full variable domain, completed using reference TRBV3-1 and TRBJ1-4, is DTAVSQTPKYLVTQMGNDKSIKCEQNLGHDTMYWYKQDSKKFLKIMFSYNNKELIINETVPNRFSPKSPDKAHLNLHINSLELGDSAVYFCASSQSWANEKLFFGSGTQLSVL.

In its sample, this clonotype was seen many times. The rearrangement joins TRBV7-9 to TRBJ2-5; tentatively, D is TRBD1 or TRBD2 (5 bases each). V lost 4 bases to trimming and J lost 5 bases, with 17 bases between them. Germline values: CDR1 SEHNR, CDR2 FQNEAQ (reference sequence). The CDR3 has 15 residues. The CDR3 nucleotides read TGTGCCAGCAGCTCCGGGACCCCGGTACGGGAGACCCAGTACTTC. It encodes CASSSGTPVRETQYF.

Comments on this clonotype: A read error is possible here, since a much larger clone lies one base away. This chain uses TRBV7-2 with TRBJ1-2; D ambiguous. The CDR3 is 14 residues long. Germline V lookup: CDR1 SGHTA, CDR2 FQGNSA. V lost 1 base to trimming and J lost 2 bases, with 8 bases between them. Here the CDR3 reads CASSLGVENYGYTF. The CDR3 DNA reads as TGTGCCAGCAGCTTAGGGGTAGAAAACTATGGCTACACCTTC. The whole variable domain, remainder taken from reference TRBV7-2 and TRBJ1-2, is GAGVSQSPSNKVTEKGKDVELRCDPISGHTALYWYRQSLGQGLEFLIYFQGNSAPDKSGLPSDRFSAERTGGSVSTLTIQRTQQEDSAVYLCASSLGVENYGYTFGSGTRLTVV.

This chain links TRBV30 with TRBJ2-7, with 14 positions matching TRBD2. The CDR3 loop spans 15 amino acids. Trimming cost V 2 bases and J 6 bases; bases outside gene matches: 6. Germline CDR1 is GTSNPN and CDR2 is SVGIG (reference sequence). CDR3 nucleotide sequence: TGTGCCTGGAGTTGGGGACTAGCGGGAGAGGGCGAGCAGTACTTC. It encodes CAWSWGLAGEGEQYF.

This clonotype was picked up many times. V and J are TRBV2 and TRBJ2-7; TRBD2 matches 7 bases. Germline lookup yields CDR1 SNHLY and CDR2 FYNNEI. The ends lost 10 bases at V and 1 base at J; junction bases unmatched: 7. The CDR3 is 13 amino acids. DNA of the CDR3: TGTGCCAACGAGGGACTACAGTCCTACGAGCAGTACTTC. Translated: CANEGLQSYEQYF.